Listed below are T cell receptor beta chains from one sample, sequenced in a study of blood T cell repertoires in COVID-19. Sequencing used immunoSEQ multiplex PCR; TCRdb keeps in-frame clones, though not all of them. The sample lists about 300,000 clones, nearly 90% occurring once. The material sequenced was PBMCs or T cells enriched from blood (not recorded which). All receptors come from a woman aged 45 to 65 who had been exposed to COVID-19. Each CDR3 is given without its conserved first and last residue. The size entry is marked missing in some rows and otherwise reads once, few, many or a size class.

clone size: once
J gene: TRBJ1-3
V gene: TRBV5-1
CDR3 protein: ASSLQGASGNTIY

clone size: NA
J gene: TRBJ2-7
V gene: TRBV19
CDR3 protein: ASSTLAGASYEQY

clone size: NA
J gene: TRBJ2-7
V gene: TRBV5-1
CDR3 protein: ASRDTSGVYEQY

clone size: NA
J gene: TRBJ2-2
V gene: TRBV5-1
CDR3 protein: ASSPEVTGELF

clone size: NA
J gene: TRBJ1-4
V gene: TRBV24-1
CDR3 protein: ATSDRTEPNEKLF

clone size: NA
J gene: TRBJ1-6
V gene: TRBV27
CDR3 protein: ASSDTGVSYNSPLH

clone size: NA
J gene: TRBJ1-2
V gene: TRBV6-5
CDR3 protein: ASRETVSFGYGYT

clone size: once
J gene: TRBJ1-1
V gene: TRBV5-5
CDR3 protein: ASSFGQALWAF

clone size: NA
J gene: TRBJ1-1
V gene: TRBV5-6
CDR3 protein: ASSLLSGGSTEAF

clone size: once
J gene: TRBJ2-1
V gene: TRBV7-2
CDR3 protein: ASSTAGGGQGIEQF

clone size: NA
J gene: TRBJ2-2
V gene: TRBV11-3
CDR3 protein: ASSRGGGTMF

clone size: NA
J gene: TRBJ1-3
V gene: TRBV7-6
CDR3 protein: ASTPEGGGNTIY

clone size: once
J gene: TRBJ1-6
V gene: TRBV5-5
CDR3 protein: ASSLLGGTGDSPLH

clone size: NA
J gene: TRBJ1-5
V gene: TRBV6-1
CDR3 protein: ASSEGAGNQPQH

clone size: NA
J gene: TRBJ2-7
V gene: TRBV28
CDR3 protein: ASLRAGAWGEQY

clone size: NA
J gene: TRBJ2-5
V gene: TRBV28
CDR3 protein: ASRGVEVPYQETQY

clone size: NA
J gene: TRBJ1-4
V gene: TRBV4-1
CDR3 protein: ASSQATGTENEKLF

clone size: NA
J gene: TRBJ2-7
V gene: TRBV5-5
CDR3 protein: ASSYYPGFVEQY

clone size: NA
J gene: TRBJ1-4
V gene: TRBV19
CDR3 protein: ASSIWTDRGFLEKLF

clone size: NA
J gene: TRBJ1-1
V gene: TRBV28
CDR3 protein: ASSPRTGSANTEAF

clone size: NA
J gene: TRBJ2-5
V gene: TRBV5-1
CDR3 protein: ASSLWTSGGVFPWETQY

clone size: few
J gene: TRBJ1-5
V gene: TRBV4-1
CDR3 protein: ASSQEDNRPQH

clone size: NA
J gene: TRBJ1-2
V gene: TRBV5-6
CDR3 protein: ASSFLGPNYGYT

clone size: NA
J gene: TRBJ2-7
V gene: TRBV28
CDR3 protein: ASSGDRDRTYEQY

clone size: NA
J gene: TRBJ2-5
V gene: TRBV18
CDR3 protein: ASSLAVPTSGQETQY

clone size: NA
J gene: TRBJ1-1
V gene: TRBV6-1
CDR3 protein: ASSERQVNTEAF

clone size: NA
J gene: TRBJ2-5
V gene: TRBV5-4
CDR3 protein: ASSSFSGTGETQY

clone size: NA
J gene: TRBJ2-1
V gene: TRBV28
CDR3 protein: ASSLEPGLAGGNEQF

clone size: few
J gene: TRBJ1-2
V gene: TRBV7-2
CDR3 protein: ASSYTGTGAGYT

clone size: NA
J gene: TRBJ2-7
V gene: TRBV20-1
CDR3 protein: SASRAREQY

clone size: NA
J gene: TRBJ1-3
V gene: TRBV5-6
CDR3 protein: ASSSPASEMRTLGNTIY

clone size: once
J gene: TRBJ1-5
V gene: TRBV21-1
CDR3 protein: ASSKSWQSNQPQH

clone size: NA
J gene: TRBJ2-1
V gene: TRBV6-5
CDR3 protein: ANAPGQGRRWEQF

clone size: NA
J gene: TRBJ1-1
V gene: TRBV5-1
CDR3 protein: ASSLGPQGVPEAF

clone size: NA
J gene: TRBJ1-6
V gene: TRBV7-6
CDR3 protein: ASSRRLYNSPLH

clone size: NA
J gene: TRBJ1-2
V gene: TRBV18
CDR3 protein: ASSLKTGGVGYT

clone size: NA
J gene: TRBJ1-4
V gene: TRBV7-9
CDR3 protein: ASSLGQGYEKLF

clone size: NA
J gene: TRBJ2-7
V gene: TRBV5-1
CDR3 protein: ASSPGLAVDEQY

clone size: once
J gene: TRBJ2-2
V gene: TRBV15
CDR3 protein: ATSLGGNTGELF

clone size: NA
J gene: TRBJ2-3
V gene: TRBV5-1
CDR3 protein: ASRAVGGNTDTQY

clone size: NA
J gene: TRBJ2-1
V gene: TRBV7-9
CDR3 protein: ASSSEGLAGEQF

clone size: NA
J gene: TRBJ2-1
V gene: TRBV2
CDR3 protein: ASSETGGSSYNEQF

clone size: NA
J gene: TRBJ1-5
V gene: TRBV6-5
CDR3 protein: ATTVNSNQPQH

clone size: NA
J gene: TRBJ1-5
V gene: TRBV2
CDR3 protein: ASSALGVGQPQH